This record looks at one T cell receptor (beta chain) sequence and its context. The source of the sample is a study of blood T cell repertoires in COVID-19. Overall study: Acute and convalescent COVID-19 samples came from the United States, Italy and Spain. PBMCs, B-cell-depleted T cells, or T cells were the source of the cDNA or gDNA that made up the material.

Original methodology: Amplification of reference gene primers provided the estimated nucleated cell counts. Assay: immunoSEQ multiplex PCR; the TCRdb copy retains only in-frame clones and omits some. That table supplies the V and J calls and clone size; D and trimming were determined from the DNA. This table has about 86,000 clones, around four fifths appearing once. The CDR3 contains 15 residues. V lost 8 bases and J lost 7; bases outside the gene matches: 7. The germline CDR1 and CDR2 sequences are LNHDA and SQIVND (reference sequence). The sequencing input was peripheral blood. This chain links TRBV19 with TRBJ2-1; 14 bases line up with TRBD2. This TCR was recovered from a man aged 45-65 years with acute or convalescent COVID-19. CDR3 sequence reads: CASEPGLAGANEQFF. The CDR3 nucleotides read TGTGCCAGTGAACCGGGACTAGCGGGAGCAAATGAGCAGTTCTTC. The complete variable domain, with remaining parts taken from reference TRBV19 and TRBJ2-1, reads DGGITQSPKYLFRKEGQNVTLSCEQNLNHDAMYWYRQDPGQGLRLIYYSQIVNDFQKGDIAEGYSVSREKKESFPLTVTSAQKNPTAFYLCASEPGLAGANEQFFGPGTRLTVL.